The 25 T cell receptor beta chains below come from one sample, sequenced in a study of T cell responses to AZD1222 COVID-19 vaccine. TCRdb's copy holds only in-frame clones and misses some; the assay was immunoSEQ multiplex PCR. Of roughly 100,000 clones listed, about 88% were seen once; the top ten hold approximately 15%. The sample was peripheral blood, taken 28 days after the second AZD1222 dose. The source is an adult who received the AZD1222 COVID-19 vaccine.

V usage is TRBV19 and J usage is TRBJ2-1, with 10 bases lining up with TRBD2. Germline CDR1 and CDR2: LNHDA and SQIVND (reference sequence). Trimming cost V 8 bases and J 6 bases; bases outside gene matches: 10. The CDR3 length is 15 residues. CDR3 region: CASGTGTSVSNEQFF. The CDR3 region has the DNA TGTGCCAGTGGGACCGGGACTAGCGTTTCCAATGAGCAGTTCTTC.

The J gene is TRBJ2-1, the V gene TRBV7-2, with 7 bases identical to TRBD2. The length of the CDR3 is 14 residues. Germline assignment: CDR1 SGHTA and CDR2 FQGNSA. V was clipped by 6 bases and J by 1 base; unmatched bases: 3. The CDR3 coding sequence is TGTGCCAGCAGAGCTAGCGGTTCCTACAATGAGCAGTTCTTC. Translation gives CASRASGSYNEQFF.

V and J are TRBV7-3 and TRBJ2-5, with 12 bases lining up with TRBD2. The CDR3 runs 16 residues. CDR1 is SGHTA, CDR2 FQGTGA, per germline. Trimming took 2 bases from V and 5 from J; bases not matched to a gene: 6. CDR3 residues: CASSLPGLAGKETQYF. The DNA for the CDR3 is TGTGCCAGCAGCTTACCCGGACTAGCGGGAAAGGAGACCCAGTACTTC.

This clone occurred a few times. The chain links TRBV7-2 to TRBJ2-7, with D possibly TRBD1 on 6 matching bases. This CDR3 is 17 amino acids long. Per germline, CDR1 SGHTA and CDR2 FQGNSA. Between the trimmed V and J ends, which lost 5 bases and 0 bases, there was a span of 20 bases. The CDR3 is CASSDKVHRASSYEQYF. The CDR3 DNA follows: TGTGCCAGCAGCGATAAGGTGCACAGGGCAAGCTCCTACGAGCAGTACTTC.

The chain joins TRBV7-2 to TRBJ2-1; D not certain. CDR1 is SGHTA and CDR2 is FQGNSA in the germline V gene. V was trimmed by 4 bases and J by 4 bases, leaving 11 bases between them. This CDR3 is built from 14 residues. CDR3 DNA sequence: TGTGCCAGCAGCTCGAGACAAAGGTACAATGAGCAGTTCTTC. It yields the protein CASSSRQRYNEQFF.

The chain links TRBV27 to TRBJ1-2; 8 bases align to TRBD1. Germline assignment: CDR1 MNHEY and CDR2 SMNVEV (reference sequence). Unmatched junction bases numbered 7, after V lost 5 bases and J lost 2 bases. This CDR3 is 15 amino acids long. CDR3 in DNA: TGTGCCAGCAGTATACGTAGGACAGGGAACTATGGCTACACCTTC. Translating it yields CASSIRRTGNYGYTF.

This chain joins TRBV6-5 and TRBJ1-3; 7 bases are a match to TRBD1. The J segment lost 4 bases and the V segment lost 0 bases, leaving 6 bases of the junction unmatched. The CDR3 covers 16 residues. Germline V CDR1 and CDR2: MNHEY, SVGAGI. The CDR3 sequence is CASSYSPGQQGNTIYF. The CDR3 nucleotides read TGTGCCAGCAGTTACTCCCCGGGACAGCAAGGAAACACCATATATTTT.

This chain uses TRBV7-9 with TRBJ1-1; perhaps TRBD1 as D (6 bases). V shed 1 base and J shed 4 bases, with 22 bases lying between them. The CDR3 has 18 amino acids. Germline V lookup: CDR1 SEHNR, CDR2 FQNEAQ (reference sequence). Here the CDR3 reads CASSLVLWFGGLGTEAFF. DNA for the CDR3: TGTGCCAGCAGCTTAGTTCTCTGGTTCGGGGGGCTGGGCACTGAAGCTTTCTTT.

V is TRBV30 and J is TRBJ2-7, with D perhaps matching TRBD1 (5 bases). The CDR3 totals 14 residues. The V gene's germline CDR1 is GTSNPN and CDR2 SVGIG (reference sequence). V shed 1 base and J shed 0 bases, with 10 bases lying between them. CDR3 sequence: CAWSGRAGSYEQYF. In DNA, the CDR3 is TGTGCCTGGAGTGGCAGGGCTGGCTCCTACGAGCAGTACTTC. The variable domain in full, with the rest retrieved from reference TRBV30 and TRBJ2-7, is SQTIHQWPATLVQPVGSPLSLECTVEGTSNPNLYWYRQAAGRGLQLLFYSVGIGQISSEVPQNLSASRPQDRQFILSSKKLLLSDSGFYLCAWSGRAGSYEQYFGPGTRLTVT.

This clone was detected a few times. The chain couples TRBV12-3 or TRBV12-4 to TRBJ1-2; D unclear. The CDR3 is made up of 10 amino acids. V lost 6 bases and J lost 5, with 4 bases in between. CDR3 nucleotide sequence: TGTGCCAGCAGGGTATATGGCTACACCTTC. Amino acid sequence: CASRVYGYTF.

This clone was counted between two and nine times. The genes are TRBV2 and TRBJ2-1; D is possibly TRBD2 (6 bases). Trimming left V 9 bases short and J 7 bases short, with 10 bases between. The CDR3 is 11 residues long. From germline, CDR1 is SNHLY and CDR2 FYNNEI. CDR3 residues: CARARGNEQFF. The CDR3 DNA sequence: TGTGCCAGGGCCCGGGGGAATGAGCAGTTCTTC.

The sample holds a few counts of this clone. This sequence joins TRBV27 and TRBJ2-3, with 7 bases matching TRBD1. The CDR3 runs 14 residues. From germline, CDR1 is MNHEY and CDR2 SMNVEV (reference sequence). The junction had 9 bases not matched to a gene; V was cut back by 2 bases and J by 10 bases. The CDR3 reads CASSLLTTGEAQYF. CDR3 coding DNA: TGTGCCAGCAGTTTACTGACTACAGGGGAAGCGCAGTATTTT.

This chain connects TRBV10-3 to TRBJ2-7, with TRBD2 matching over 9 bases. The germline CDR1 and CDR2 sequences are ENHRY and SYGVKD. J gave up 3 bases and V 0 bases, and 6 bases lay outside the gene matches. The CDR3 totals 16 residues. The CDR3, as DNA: TGTGCCATCAGTGAGTCGATTAGCGGGAGTGTCTACGAGCAGTACTTC. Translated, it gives CAISESISGSVYEQYF.

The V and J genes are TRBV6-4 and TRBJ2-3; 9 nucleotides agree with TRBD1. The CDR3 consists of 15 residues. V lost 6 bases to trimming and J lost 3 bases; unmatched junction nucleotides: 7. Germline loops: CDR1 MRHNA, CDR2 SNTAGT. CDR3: CASRTGTGPTDTQYF. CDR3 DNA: TGTGCCAGCAGGACCGGGACAGGGCCAACAGATACGCAGTATTTT.

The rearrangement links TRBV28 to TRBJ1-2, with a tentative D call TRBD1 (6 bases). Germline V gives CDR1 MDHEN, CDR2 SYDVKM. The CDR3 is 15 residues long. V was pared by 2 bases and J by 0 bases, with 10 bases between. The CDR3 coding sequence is TGTGCCAGCAGTTTACGGGCAGGGGCTAACTATGGCTACACCTTC. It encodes CASSLRAGANYGYTF.

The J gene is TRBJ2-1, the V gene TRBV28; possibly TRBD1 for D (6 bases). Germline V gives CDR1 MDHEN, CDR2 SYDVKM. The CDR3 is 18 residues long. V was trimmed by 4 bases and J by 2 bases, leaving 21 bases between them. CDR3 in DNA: TGTGCCAGCAGTTCCCCAGGGGCAGGGGTGCGGGCCTACAATGAGCAGTTCTTC. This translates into CASSSPGAGVRAYNEQFF. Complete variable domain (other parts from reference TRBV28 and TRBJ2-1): DVKVTQSSRYLVKRTGEKVFLECVQDMDHENMFWYRQDPGLGLRLIYFSYDVKMKEKGDIPEGYSVSREKKERFSLILESASTNQTSMYLCASSSPGAGVRAYNEQFFGPGTRLTVL.

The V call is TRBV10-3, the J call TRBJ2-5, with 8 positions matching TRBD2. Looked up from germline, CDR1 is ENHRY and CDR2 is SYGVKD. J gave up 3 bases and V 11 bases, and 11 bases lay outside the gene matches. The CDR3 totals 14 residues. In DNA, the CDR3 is TGTGCCGTTCGAGCGGGAGTTCCCGAAGAGACCCAGTACTTC. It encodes CAVRAGVPEETQYF.

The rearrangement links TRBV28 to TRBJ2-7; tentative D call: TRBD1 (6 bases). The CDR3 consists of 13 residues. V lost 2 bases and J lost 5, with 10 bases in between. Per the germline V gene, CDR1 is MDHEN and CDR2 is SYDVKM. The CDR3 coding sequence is TGTGCCAGCAGTTTACCAGGGGTGAACGAGCAGTACTTC. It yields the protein CASSLPGVNEQYF.

The CDR3 sequence: CASSRGGLAGGNEQFF. For the CDR3, the DNA is TGTGCCAGCAGCAGGGGAGGACTAGCGGGAGGGAATGAGCAGTTCTTC. The chain couples TRBV7-3 to TRBJ2-1, with 15 bases lining up with TRBD2. CDR1 is SGHTA and CDR2 is FQGTGA in the germline V gene. J gave up 7 bases and V 5 bases, and 6 bases lay outside the gene matches. The CDR3 sequence is 16 residues long. The entire variable domain, with the rest obtained from reference TRBV7-3 and TRBJ2-1, is as follows: GAGVSQTPSNKVTEKGKYVELRCDPISGHTALYWYRQSLGQGPEFLIYFQGTGAADDSGLPNDRFFAVRPEGSVSTLKIQRTERGDSAVYLCASSRGGLAGGNEQFFGPGTRLTVL.

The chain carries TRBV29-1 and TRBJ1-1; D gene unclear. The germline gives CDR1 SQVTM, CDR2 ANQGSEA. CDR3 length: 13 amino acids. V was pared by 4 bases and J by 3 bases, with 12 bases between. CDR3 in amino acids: CSVGRMADTEAFF. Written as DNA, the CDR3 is TGCAGCGTTGGACGGATGGCGGACACTGAAGCTTTCTTT.

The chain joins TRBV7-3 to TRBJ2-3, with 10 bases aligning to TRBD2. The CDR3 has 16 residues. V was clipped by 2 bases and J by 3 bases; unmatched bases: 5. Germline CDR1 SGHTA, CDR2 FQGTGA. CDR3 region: CASSLGASGGTDTQYF. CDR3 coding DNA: TGTGCCAGCAGCTTAGGCGCTAGCGGGGGAACAGATACGCAGTATTTT.

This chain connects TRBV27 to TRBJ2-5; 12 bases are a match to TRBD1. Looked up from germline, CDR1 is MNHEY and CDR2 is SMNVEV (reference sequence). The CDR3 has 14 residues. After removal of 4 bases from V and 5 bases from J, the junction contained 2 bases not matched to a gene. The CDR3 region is CASSSGTGGETQYF. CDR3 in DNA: TGTGCCAGCAGTTCTGGGACAGGGGGCGAGACCCAGTACTTC.

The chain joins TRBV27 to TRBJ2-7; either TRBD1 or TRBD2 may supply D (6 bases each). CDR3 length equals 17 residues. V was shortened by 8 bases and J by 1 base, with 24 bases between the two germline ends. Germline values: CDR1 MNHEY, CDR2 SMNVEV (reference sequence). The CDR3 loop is CASGPWGTGGLSYEQYF. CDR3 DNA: TGTGCCAGCGGCCCATGGGGGACCGGGGGCCTATCCTACGAGCAGTACTTC.

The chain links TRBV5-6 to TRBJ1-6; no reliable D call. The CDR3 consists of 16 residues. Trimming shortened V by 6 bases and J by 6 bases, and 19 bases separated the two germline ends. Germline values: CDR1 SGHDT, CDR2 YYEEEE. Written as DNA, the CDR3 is TGTGCCAGCACCCTCGGGTCCAGTAGGCGTAATTCACCCCTCCACTTT. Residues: CASTLGSSRRNSPLHF.

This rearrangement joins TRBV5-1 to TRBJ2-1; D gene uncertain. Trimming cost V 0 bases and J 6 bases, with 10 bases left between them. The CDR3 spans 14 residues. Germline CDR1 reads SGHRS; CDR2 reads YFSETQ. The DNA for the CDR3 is TGCGCCAGCAGCTTGGTGGTAGCTCCCAATGAGCAGTTCTTC. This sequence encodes CASSLVVAPNEQFF.